The 13 T cell receptor beta chains below all came from one sample that was sequenced in a study of blood T cell repertoires in COVID-19. The repertoire was sequenced with immunoSEQ multiplex PCR; TCRdb's copy has only in-frame clones and lacks some. Of around 140,000 clones in the sample, approximately 90% were seen once. Sequencing input: peripheral blood. The receptors were gathered from a man aged 50 or older with active or convalescent COVID-19.

The chain has TRBV7-9 and TRBJ2-5; D call uncertain. This CDR3 contains 13 residues. Germline V gives CDR1 SEHNR, CDR2 FQNEAQ (reference sequence). The V end was cut by 5 bases, the J end by 7 bases, with 14 bases between. The CDR3 nucleotides are TGTGCCAGCAGCCACGAGCACAGTGGGACCCAGTACTTC. It is translated as CASSHEHSGTQYF.

The J gene is TRBJ1-2, the V gene TRBV15; 9 nucleotides agree with TRBD1. The V segment lost 2 bases and the J segment 2 bases; nucleotides outside the gene matches: 3. Germline V lookup: CDR1 LNHNV, CDR2 YYDKDF (reference sequence). The CDR3 sequence is 15 residues long. The CDR3 protein is CATSRLGQGNYGYTF. The CDR3, as DNA: TGTGCCACCAGCAGACTTGGACAGGGGAACTATGGCTACACCTTC.

The V and J genes are TRBV30 and TRBJ2-5; D perhaps matches TRBD2 (5 bases). The CDR3 contains 12 residues. Per the germline V gene, CDR1 is GTSNPN and CDR2 is SVGIG (reference sequence). Trimming removed 2 bases at V and 3 bases at J, with 7 bases between. CDR3 DNA: TGTGCCTGGAGTCTGGGAGAAGAGACCCAGTACTTC. Protein sequence: CAWSLGEETQYF.

This chain connects TRBV5-1 to TRBJ1-2; TRBD1 matches at 7 bases. The J segment lost 8 bases and the V segment lost 5 bases, leaving 6 bases of the junction unmatched. The CDR3 spans 12 residues. CDR1 is SGHRS and CDR2 is YFSETQ in the germline V gene. The CDR3 DNA is TGCGCCAGCAGTACAGGGGTAGGCGGCTACACCTTC. Translated, it gives CASSTGVGGYTF.

CDR3 bases: TGTGCCATCAAACAGGGAGACGGAAACACCATATATTTT. Protein product: CAIKQGDGNTIYF. The chain employs TRBV10-3 and TRBJ1-3; possibly TRBD1 for D (6 bases). The CDR3 runs to 13 residues. Trimming removed 7 bases at V and 4 bases at J, with 11 bases between. Germline lookup yields CDR1 ENHRY and CDR2 SYGVKD.

The genes are TRBV5-4 and TRBJ2-3; no clear D gene. Germline V CDR1 and CDR2: SGHNT, YYREEE (reference sequence). Trimming shortened V by 3 bases and J by 2 bases, and 7 bases separated the two germline ends. The CDR3 totals 13 residues. This CDR3 is CASSSDITDTQYF. CDR3 nucleotides: TGTGCCAGCAGCTCCGACATCACAGATACGCAGTATTTT.

The rearrangement uses TRBV5-1 and TRBJ2-6; D remains ambiguous. The CDR3 loop spans 15 amino acids. CDR1 is SGHRS, CDR2 YFSETQ, per germline. Trimming removed 0 bases from V and 4 bases from J, with 8 bases in between. Here the CDR3 DNA reads TGCGCCAGCAGCTTGGTTGAAGCAGGGGCCAACGTCCTGACTTTC. Translating it yields CASSLVEAGANVLTF. Full variable domain (outside the CDR3, taken from reference TRBV5-1 and TRBJ2-6): KAGVTQTPRYLIKTRGQQVTLSCSPISGHRSVSWYQQTPGQGLQFLFEYFSETQRNKGNFPGRFSGRQFSNSRSEMNVSTLELGDSALYLCASSLVEAGANVLTFGAGSRLTVL.

The rearrangement uses TRBV5-4 and TRBJ1-1; 7 bases agree with TRBD1. This CDR3 is 15 amino acids long. V was pared by 3 bases and J by 1 base, with 6 bases of the junction left unmatched. Germline assignment: CDR1 SGHNT and CDR2 YYREEE (reference sequence). The CDR3, as DNA: TGTGCCAGCAGCTGGACAGGACGTACGAACACTGAAGCTTTCTTT. Translation gives CASSWTGRTNTEAFF.

The gene calls are TRBV29-1 and TRBJ2-7; 8 bases align to TRBD1. The CDR3 is 12 amino acids. Germline V gene sequence: CDR1 SQVTM, CDR2 ANQGSEA. With 6 bases clipped from V and 3 bases from J, the junction kept 4 bases outside the gene matches. CDR3 protein: CSVSGQGYEQYF. The CDR3 DNA is TGCAGCGTATCCGGACAGGGCTACGAGCAGTACTTC.

V is TRBV5-1 and J is TRBJ2-7; D possibly corresponds to TRBD1 (5 bases). The length of the CDR3 is 13 residues. Germline V CDR1 and CDR2: SGHRS, YFSETQ. V was pared by 2 bases and J by 9 bases, with 15 bases between. Here the CDR3 DNA reads TGCGCCAGCAGCTTTGACAAACAGGACGCGCAGTACTTC. Residues: CASSFDKQDAQYF.

The chain recombines TRBV7-8 with TRBJ2-3; 10 nucleotides align to TRBD2. Germline V gene sequence: CDR1 SGHVS, CDR2 FQNEAQ. J lost 1 base, V lost 2 bases, and 15 bases had no gene match. The CDR3 covers 20 residues. The CDR3 DNA is TGTGCCAGCAGCTTAATTCTCCCTCGTACTAGCGGGGTCGGCACAGATACGCAGTATTTT. This sequence encodes CASSLILPRTSGVGTDTQYF.

This clone was observed a single time. The chain carries TRBV6-5 and TRBJ2-5; D not certain. Germline CDR1 is MNHEY and CDR2 is SVGAGI. This CDR3 is 12 amino acids long. V lost 9 bases, J lost 5 bases, and 13 bases lay in between. The CDR3 sequence: CARKPPRETQYF. CDR3 in DNA: TGTGCCAGAAAACCCCCCCGGGAGACCCAGTACTTC.

The rearrangement joins TRBV12-5 to TRBJ2-1; 11 nucleotides align to TRBD2. Unmatched junction bases numbered 19, after V lost 0 bases and J lost 0 bases. Germline V gene sequence: CDR1 LGHNT, CDR2 FRNRAP. The CDR3 totals 23 residues. CDR3 in amino acids: CASGLVHPIQTSGASSSYNEQFF. The DNA of the CDR3 is TGTGCTAGTGGTTTGGTACACCCTATCCAGACTAGCGGGGCCTCAAGCTCCTACAATGAGCAGTTCTTC.